This record covers a single T cell receptor (beta chain). V lost 6 bases to trimming and J lost 6 bases, with 17 bases between them. Germline-derived CDR1 and CDR2 are MNHEY and SMNVEV (reference sequence). The CDR3 contains 14 residues. The method was immunoSEQ multiplex PCR; TCRdb's version includes in-frame clones alone and lacks a portion of them. The sample has over a million clones, over 95% seen once. This sample stems from a study of shared clonotypes between healthy human individuals. Overall study context: The donors, two women and a few men, were aged 18 to 49.

The sample taken for sequencing was naive CD4+ T cells sorted from blood. Regarding subset: CD45RA+ positively selected. The receptor was isolated from a man aged 25-40 years in good health. This chain uses TRBV27 with TRBJ1-1; D might be TRBD1 (6 bases). Here the CDR3 reads CASSMETGGPEAFF. For the CDR3, the DNA is TGTGCCAGCAGCATGGAGACAGGAGGACCTGAAGCTTTCTTT.